The clone carrying this T cell receptor (beta chain) was picked up many times. Researchers amplified the TCR beta CDR3 regions from RNA transcripts. First-round RT-PCR targeting the TCR CDR3 was performed with the HTBI primer set. TCRdb itself ran the multiplex PCR reads through MiXCR, one entry per CDR3 protein. The sample has around 240,000 distinct CDR3 sequences, about 16% seen once; the top ten hold around 28%. For the diagnoses, clinical symptoms, serum thyroxine and TRAb, thyroid ultrasound and orbital computed tomography were used. Germline trimming cut 7 bases from V and 1 base from J; bases unmatched to any gene: 10. This CDR3 comprises 16 residues. Germline V gene data show CDR1 as LGHDT and CDR2 as YNNKEL (reference sequence). The sample is drawn from a study of T cells in Graves' hyperthyroidism and ophthalmopathy.

This receptor was obtained from a woman aged 18-29 years with Graves' ophthalmopathy. Sequenced: blood. This chain joins TRBV3-1 and TRBJ2-5, with 9 nucleotides matching TRBD1. The chain's CDR3 is CASNRMTGGSQETQYF. DNA of the CDR3: TGTGCCAGCAACCGAATGACAGGGGGTTCCCAAGAGACCCAGTACTTC.